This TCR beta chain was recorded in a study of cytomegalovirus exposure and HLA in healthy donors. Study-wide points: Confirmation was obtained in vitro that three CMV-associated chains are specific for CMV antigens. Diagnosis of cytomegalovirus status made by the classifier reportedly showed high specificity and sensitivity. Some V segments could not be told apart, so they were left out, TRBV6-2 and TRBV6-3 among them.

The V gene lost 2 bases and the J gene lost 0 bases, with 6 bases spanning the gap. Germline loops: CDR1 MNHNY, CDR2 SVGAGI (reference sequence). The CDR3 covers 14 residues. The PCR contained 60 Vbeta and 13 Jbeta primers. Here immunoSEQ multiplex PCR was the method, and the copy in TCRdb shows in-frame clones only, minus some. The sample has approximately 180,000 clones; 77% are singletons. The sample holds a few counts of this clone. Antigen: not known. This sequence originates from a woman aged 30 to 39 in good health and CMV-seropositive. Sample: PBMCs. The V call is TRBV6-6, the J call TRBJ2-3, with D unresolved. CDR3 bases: TGTGCCAGCAGTTACCCCACTAGCACAGATACGCAGTATTTT. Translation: CASSYPTSTDTQYF.